This T cell receptor (beta chain) was documented in a study of cytomegalovirus exposure and HLA in healthy donors. Losses at the gene ends were 1 base for V and 3 bases for J; bases not matched to a gene: 5. The CDR3 loop spans 15 amino acids. CDR1 is SGHNT and CDR2 is YYREEE in the germline V gene (reference sequence). Use of 60 Vbeta and 13 Jbeta primers characterized the PCR. Sequencing used immunoSEQ multiplex PCR; TCRdb keeps in-frame clones, though not all of them. The sample contains about 90,000 clones, around 77% of which appear only once. This clone was seen a single time. The clonotype originates from a man aged 25 to 40 in good health and CMV-seronegative. J is TRBJ2-7 and V is TRBV5-4, with 9 bases aligning to TRBD1. Specimen: PBMCs. Here the CDR3 DNA reads TGTGCCAGCAGCTTGCCAGGGACAGGGCTCTACGAGCAGTACTTC. This translates into CASSLPGTGLYEQYF.